Here is one T cell receptor (beta chain) with its context. At one end the junction does not follow the germline gene, possibly because of a read error. This specimen comes from a study of T-cell memory formation after mild COVID-19. In germline, CDR1 is SEHNR, CDR2 FQNEAQ (reference sequence). This CDR3 has 12 amino acids. TCRdb fed the 5' RACE reads into MiXCR, producing one record per CDR3 protein. The table has hundreds of thousands of distinct CDR3 sequences, about 23% seen once. Material: PBMCs or a T cell subset sorted from them (not recorded which). V usage is TRBV7-9 and J usage is TRBJ2-7; D is possibly TRBD2 (5 bases). The sequence derives from an adult woman who had mild COVID-19 (a few samples of this study predate the infection). Cell type and time point are not known. CDR3 region: CASSLAGDPSVF. The DNA of the CDR3 is TGTGCCAGCAGCTTAGCGGGAGACCCCTCAGTCTTC. The full variable domain, with the rest looked up from reference TRBV7-9 and TRBJ2-7, is DTGVSQNPRHKITKRGQNVTFRCDPISEHNRLYWYRQTLGQGPEFLTYFQNEAQLEKSRLLSDRFSAERPKGSFSTLEIQRTEQGDSAMYLCASSLAGDPSVFGPGTRLTVT.